The clone carrying this T cell receptor beta chain has ten or more counts. Its antigen is unidentified. This entry belongs to a study of early T cells in non-severe SARS-CoV-2 infection. As for the study in general: Chains were unpaired, as sequencing was done on bulk RNA from unsorted whole blood. Findings and caveats of the study: VDJdb matches were skewed toward anti-spike CD8 T cell responses.

Tagging with unique molecular identifiers was applied to individual cDNA molecules. TCRdb fed the 5' RACE reads into MiXCR, producing one record per CDR3 protein. The repertoire holds tens of thousands of distinct CDR3 sequences, with 3% to 4.5% as singletons. Material: whole blood. This TCR was recovered from an adult who was a healthcare worker with PCR-confirmed SARS-CoV-2 infection or an uninfected control (not recorded which).

CDR3 region: CSAGPGHGVDNEQFF. CDR3 sequence (DNA): TGCAGCGCTGGGCCGGGACATGGAGTCGACAATGAGCAGTTCTTC. This chain joins TRBV29-1 and TRBJ2-1; D is perhaps TRBD1 (6 bases). The V gene's germline CDR1 is SQVTM and CDR2 ANQGSEA. There are 15 residues in the CDR3. V lost 7 bases and J 5 bases, leaving 21 bases between the germline ends.